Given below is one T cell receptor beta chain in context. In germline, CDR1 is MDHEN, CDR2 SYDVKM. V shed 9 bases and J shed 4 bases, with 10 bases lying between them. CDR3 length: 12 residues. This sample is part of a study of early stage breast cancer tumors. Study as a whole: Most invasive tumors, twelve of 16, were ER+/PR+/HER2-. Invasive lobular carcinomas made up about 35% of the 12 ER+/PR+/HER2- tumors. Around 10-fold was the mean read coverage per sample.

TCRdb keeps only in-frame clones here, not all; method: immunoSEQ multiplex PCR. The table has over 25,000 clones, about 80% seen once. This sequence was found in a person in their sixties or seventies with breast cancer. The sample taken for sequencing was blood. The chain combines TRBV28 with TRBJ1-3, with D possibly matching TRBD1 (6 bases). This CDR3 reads CASAGDGNTIYF. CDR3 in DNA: TGTGCCAGTGCAGGGGACGGAAACACCATATATTTT. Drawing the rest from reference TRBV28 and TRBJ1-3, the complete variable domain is DVKVTQSSRYLVKRTGEKVFLECVQDMDHENMFWYRQDPGLGLRLIYFSYDVKMKEKGDIPEGYSVSREKKERFSLILESASTNQTSMYLCASAGDGNTIYFGEGSWLTVV.